What follows are 14 T cell receptor beta chains derived from one specimen sequenced in a study of tumor-infiltrating lymphocytes in primary liver carcinoma. Researchers generated TCR beta cDNA from approximately 500 ng of total RNA, relying on a constant-region primer. Libraries of TCR beta came from three nested multiplex PCR rounds with slightly modified ARM-PCR. Researchers ran the first two PCR rounds for roughly 10 cycles each with TRBV1-TRBV30 forward primers and a C-beta reverse primer. TCRdb re-analysed the multiplex PCR reads in MiXCR, keeping a single row per CDR3 protein. The table shows about 330,000 distinct CDR3 sequences, with 65% occurring only once. Germline DNA was extracted alongside blood RNA, which was obtained from unsorted whole blood. The specimen was peripheral blood. Receptors originate from a man aged 40-50 years with primary liver carcinoma and hepatitis B virus infection.

As for this clonotype: The conserved phenylalanine or tryptophan is not found at the CDR3 terminus, so this likely reflects a read error. This chain connects TRBV11-2 to TRBJ2-7; D gene ambiguous. The CDR3 runs 14 residues. Germline values: CDR1 SGHAT, CDR2 FQNNGV. In DNA form, the CDR3 reads TGTGACAGCAGCTACGGACCTAAGTCTCACGAGCAGTACTTA. Its protein product is CDSSYGPKSHEQYL.

With respect to this clonotype: Possible read error: a much larger clone is one base away. The rearrangement links TRBV4-1 to TRBJ2-7; 7 positions match TRBD2. Per germline, CDR1 MGHRA and CDR2 YSYEKL. CDR3 length: 16 residues. With V trimmed by 0 bases and J by 4 bases, 9 bases remained unmatched. CDR3 DNA sequence: TGCGCCAGCAGCCAAGAGTGGCGGGAGATGTCGTACGAGCAGTACTTC. This sequence encodes CASSQEWREMSYEQYF.

V usage is TRBV11-2 and J usage is TRBJ2-5; D is uncertain. Trimming took off 7 bases at V and 4 bases at J, with 7 bases between the two ends. Per the germline V gene, CDR1 is SGHAT and CDR2 is FQNNGV. This CDR3 comprises 11 residues. The CDR3 region is CASIFVETQYF. As DNA, the CDR3 is TGTGCCAGCATCTTCGTAGAGACCCAGTACTTC.

As concerns this clonotype: Being one base from a much bigger clone, this may be a read error. This rearrangement joins TRBV12-3 or TRBV12-4 to TRBJ1-1; D uncertain. The CDR3 totals 12 residues. CDR3 region: CASSAQNTETFF. The CDR3 region has the DNA TGTGCCAGCAGTGCTCAGAACACTGAAACTTTCTTT.

This clonotype was recorded once. The junction shows a germline mismatch at one end, possibly a read error. This rearrangement joins TRBV5-4 to TRBJ2-5; D is uncertain. Germline CDR1 and CDR2: SGHNT and YYREEE (reference sequence). This CDR3 is built from 15 residues. Here the CDR3 reads CASSLDRVLQETRYF. The CDR3 bases are TGTGCCAGCAGCTTGGATAGGGTACTACAAGAGACCCGGTACTTC.

This clonotype was seen once. The chain employs TRBV12-3 or TRBV12-4 and TRBJ2-1, with D perhaps matching TRBD2 (6 bases). V was cut by 10 bases and J by 2 bases, with 12 bases left in between. The CDR3 sequence is 13 residues long. The chain's CDR3 is CATEPGAYNEQFF. CDR3 coding DNA: TGTGCCACTGAACCGGGAGCCTACAATGAGCAGTTCTTC.

As regards this clonotype: One junction end does not reproduce the germline sequence, and a read error may be involved. The CDR3 is CASSSIGLGETQYF. The DNA for the CDR3 is TGTGCCAGCAGCTCGATAGGGTTGGGGGAGACTCAGTACTTC. The rearrangement joins TRBV11-2 to TRBJ2-5, with D perhaps given as TRBD1 or TRBD2 (5 bases each). Germline V CDR1 and CDR2: SGHAT, FQNNGV. This CDR3 comprises 14 residues.

This sequence joins TRBV11-2 and TRBJ2-2; D remains unclear. Trimming left V 10 bases short and J 4 bases short, with 19 bases between. CDR1 is SGHAT and CDR2 is FQNNGV in the germline V gene. The CDR3 extends over 15 amino acids. The CDR3 loop reads CATTPKELVTGELFF. The DNA of the CDR3 is TGTGCCACAACACCCAAGGAGCTGGTCACCGGGGAGCTGTTTTTT.

The chain couples TRBV28 to TRBJ2-1; 11 bases line up with TRBD2. Germline lookup yields CDR1 MDHEN and CDR2 SYDVKM. V gave up 5 bases and J gave up 6 bases; unmatched junction bases: 3. The CDR3 spans 14 residues. The CDR3 here is CASSIGTSGNEQFF. The CDR3 region has the DNA TGTGCCAGCAGTATAGGGACTAGCGGCAATGAGCAGTTCTTC.

Comment on this clonotype: The missing conserved phenylalanine or tryptophan at the end of this CDR3 makes a read error likely. The chain links TRBV12-3 or TRBV12-4 to TRBJ2-7; 9 nucleotides match TRBD2. Trimming took 7 bases from V and 9 from J; bases not matched to a gene: 7. The CDR3 is 12 residues long. As DNA, the CDR3 is TGTGCCAGCACAGCGGGAGGTAGTGTGCAGTACTTG. Translation gives CASTAGGSVQYL.

Turning to this clonotype: A much larger clone differs from this one at a single base, so this may be a read error. The chain combines TRBV6-1 with TRBJ2-2, with a possible D match to TRBD2 (5 bases). Germline V CDR1 and CDR2: MNHNS, SASEGT. The CDR3 totals 15 residues. V was pared by 10 bases and J by 6 bases, with 21 bases between. Written as DNA, the CDR3 is TGTGCCAACATTCCCGGGGTAGCGTCCTCCGGGGAGCTGTTTTTT. Its protein product is CANIPGVASSGELFF.

The CDR3 protein is CADSQGGRGRSGYGYTF. The CDR3 coding sequence is TGCGCCGACAGCCAAGGTGGTAGGGGGCGTAGTGGATATGGCTACACCTTC. The chain joins TRBV4-1 to TRBJ1-2; 7 nucleotides line up with TRBD1. With V trimmed by 11 bases and J by 5 bases, 23 bases remained unmatched. The CDR3 consists of 17 residues. Looked up from germline, CDR1 is MGHRA and CDR2 is YSYEKL.

As to this clonotype: The conserved phenylalanine or tryptophan is not found at the CDR3 terminus, so this likely reflects a read error. The chain has TRBV6-1 and TRBJ1-1; TRBD1 matches 9 bases. Germline V gene data show CDR1 as MNHNS and CDR2 as SASEGT. V trimming: 6 bases; J trimming: 11 bases; junction bases outside the gene matches: 7. CDR3 length: 12 amino acids. CDR3 amino acids: CASRRGTGRAFL. The CDR3, as DNA: TGTGCCAGCAGGAGGGGGACAGGGAGGGCTTTCCTT.

About this clonotype: With a much larger clone just one base away, this may be a read error. This rearrangement joins TRBV29-1 to TRBJ2-7; 9 bases map to TRBD2. Trimming removed 6 bases from V and 2 bases from J; junction bases left unmatched: 8. This CDR3 region has 14 residues. The V gene's germline CDR1 is SQVTM and CDR2 ANQGSEA. The CDR3 DNA reads as TGCAGCGTCTTAACCGGGACTAGCCCCTACGAGCAGTACTTC. Amino acid sequence: CSVLTGTSPYEQYF.